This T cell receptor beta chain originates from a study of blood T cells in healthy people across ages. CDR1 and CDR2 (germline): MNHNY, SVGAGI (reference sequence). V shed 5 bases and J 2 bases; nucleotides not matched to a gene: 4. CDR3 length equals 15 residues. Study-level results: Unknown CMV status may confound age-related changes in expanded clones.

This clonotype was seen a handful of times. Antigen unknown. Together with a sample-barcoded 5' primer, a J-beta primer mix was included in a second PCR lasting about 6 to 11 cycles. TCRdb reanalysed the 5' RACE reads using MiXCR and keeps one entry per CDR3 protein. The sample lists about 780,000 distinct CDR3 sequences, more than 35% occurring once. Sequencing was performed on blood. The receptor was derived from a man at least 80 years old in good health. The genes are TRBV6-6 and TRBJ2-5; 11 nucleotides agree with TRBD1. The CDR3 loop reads CASSPRDRGQETQYF. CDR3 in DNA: TGTGCCAGCAGTCCCCGGGACAGGGGGCAAGAGACCCAGTACTTC.